The clone carrying this T cell receptor beta chain was picked up one time. The data originate from a study of blood T cell repertoires in COVID-19. Study as a whole: Researchers got acute and convalescent COVID-19 samples from the United States, Italy and Spain.

Germline CDR1 is LGHDT and CDR2 is YNNKEL (reference sequence). The CDR3 totals 13 residues. The trim removed 4 bases at V and 5 bases at J, leaving 2 bases unmatched. Per the original methods: Reference gene primer amplification in the assay estimated nucleated cell counts. TCRdb's copy holds only in-frame clones and misses some; the assay was immunoSEQ multiplex PCR. That table gives V, J and clone size, and the DNA gave D and trimming. Altogether 150,000 to 200,000 clones are present, roughly 89% being singletons, with the ten largest covering under 4%. The age range of participants was about 18 to 90 years, with residence in some 25 US areas.

The specimen sequenced was PBMCs or T cells enriched from blood (not recorded which). The receptor was derived from a woman in her twenties or thirties who had been exposed to COVID-19. The gene calls are TRBV3-1 (or the pseudogene TRBV3-2) and TRBJ1-2; 9 nucleotides line up with TRBD1. For the CDR3, the DNA is TGTGCCAGCAGCCCGGACAGGGGATATGGCTACACCTTC. Amino acid sequence: CASSPDRGYGYTF.